This is a list of T cell receptor beta chains from one sample in a study of PD-L1 blockade in urothelial cancer. The protocol was immunoSEQ multiplex PCR, while the TCRdb copy is restricted to in-frame clones and leaves out a portion. The sample carries some 110,000 clones, 91% recorded once. The sequenced sample was PBMCs, obtained around atezolizumab (anti-PD-L1) treatment. The source is a man in his sixties with urothelial cancer. Both conserved end residues are part of each CDR3. A D gene is named only where the DNA matches it firmly. Size is omitted from some rows. Given values are once, few, many or a class for expanded clones.

V gene,clone size,J gene,D gene,CDR3 DNA,CDR3 protein
TRBV9,NA,TRBJ2-1,TRBD2,TGTGCCAGCAGCGGCCACGGACTAGCGGGAACTGAGCAGTTCTTC,CASSGHGLAGTEQFF
TRBV2,NA,TRBJ2-1,NA,TGTGCCACCAGTAGGGCTAGCCGGGACAATGAGCAGTTCTTC,CATSRASRDNEQFF
TRBV6-5,NA,TRBJ1-1,NA,TGTGCCAGCAGTTACTCGGATGCCAGGGGCACTGAAGCTTTCTTT,CASSYSDARGTEAFF
TRBV5-4,once,TRBJ2-1,TRBD1,TGTGCCAGCAGCTTGGGGGGACAGGGGACGCACAATGAGCAGTTCTTC,CASSLGGQGTHNEQFF
TRBV19,NA,TRBJ2-3,NA,TGTGCCAGTACTCAGTCTAGCACAGATACGCAGTATTTT,CASTQSSTDTQYF
TRBV7-3,NA,TRBJ2-1,NA,TGTGCCAGCAGCACTCACTCGAGCTCCTACAATGAGCAGTTCTTC,CASSTHSSSYNEQFF
TRBV5-6,few,TRBJ2-5,TRBD2,TGTGCCAGCAGCTTGGGTTGGCTAGCGGAGCGTGAAAAGACCCAGTACTTC,CASSLGWLAEREKTQYF
TRBV5-1,NA,TRBJ1-1,TRBD1,TGCGCCAGCAGCGCCGGACAGGGCGGTGAAGCTTTCTTT,CASSAGQGGEAFF
TRBV5-4,NA,TRBJ2-5,NA,TGTGCCAGCAGCTTGTATGGGGGGGAGACCCAGTACTTC,CASSLYGGETQYF
TRBV5-1,NA,TRBJ2-3,TRBD1,TGCGCCAGCAGCTTCTTCGCCGGGACAGAAACAGATACGCAGTATTTT,CASSFFAGTETDTQYF
TRBV5-1,NA,TRBJ1-1,NA,TGCGCCAGCAGCCTCAGCCTCAGCCCGGGGTACACTGAAGCTTTCTTT,CASSLSLSPGYTEAFF
TRBV5-6,NA,TRBJ2-7,NA,TGTGCCAGCAGCGCGGTGTCCTCCCCCTCCGAGCAGTACTTC,CASSAVSSPSEQYF
TRBV7-2,NA,TRBJ2-3,NA,TGTGCCAGCAGCTCCAGTGCGGGAACAGATACGCAGTATTTT,CASSSSAGTDTQYF
TRBV10-1,once,TRBJ2-7,NA,TGCGCCAGCAGTGATGTGACAGGCTACTACGAGCAGTACTTC,CASSDVTGYYEQYF
TRBV29-1,NA,TRBJ1-1,NA,TGCAGCGCCCACAGGGTTGGGGACACTGAAGCTTTCTTT,CSAHRVGDTEAFF
TRBV30,NA,TRBJ2-7,NA,TGTGCCTGGAGTGTACAGGCCTACGAGCAGTACTTC,CAWSVQAYEQYF
TRBV6-6,NA,TRBJ2-7,NA,TGTGCCAGCAGTGCCGGGACAAGTAACTCCTACGAGCAGTACTTC,CASSAGTSNSYEQYF
TRBV28,NA,TRBJ2-7,TRBD1,TGTGCCACCCAGGCCGGGACAGCCCGAGAGGGGTACTTC,CATQAGTAREGYF
TRBV19,few,TRBJ2-7,NA,TGTGCCAGTCAAGCGGACTGGAGCTCCTACGAGCAGTACTTC,CASQADWSSYEQYF
TRBV19,NA,TRBJ1-5,NA,TGTGCCAGTAGTATCGGCGGGCTTAATCAGCCCCAGCATTTT,CASSIGGLNQPQHF
TRBV6-1,NA,TRBJ2-7,TRBD1,TGTGCCAGCAGTGAGGGACAGACCCCGTTCGTCTACGAGCAGTACTTC,CASSEGQTPFVYEQYF
TRBV7-2,NA,TRBJ2-1,TRBD2,TGTGCCAGCAGCTTAAGCGGGAGGATGAATGAGCAGTTCTTC,CASSLSGRMNEQFF
TRBV10-1,NA,TRBJ2-4,NA,TGCGCCAGCAGTCCAGCAGGGGAAGGCAAAAACATTCAGTACTTC,CASSPAGEGKNIQYF
TRBV9,NA,TRBJ2-1,TRBD2,TGTGCCAGCAGCGTAGTACCCGCGGGGGGTGAGCAGTTCTTC,CASSVVPAGGEQFF
TRBV5-4,NA,TRBJ2-1,TRBD2,TGTGCCAGCACTCCTTCGGGGGGGCCATCCTACAATGAGCAGTTCTTC,CASTPSGGPSYNEQFF
TRBV15,NA,TRBJ2-1,TRBD2,TGTGCCACCAGCCCTTGGGGGGGCAATGAGCAGTTCTTC,CATSPWGGNEQFF
TRBV28,NA,TRBJ2-3,NA,TGTGCCAGCTGGGAGGGGGGGCGCGCAGATACGCAGTATTTT,CASWEGGRADTQYF
TRBV15,NA,TRBJ1-1,TRBD1,TGTGCCACCAGCAGAGAGGCCGCCGGACAGGTGAACACTGAAGCTTTCTTT,CATSREAAGQVNTEAFF
TRBV27,NA,TRBJ1-2,TRBD1,TGTGCCACCAGGGGGCGACCTTCCTATGGCTACACCTTC,CATRGRPSYGYTF
TRBV7-3,NA,TRBJ2-1,NA,TGTGCCAGCAGCTTAGCTGGGGGGACCTACAATGAGCAGTTCTTC,CASSLAGGTYNEQFF
TRBV4-2,NA,TRBJ2-1,TRBD1,TGTGCCAGCAGCCCCCGTCCAGGGGGCAATGAGCAGTTCTTC,CASSPRPGGNEQFF
TRBV4-1,NA,TRBJ2-7,NA,TGCGCCAGCAGCCAAGAAACTCGCGGTAACGAGCAGTACTTC,CASSQETRGNEQYF
TRBV30,once,TRBJ1-2,NA,TGTGCCTGGAGGGGGATCCCCAGACAGAGTAACTATGGCTACACCTTC,CAWRGIPRQSNYGYTF
TRBV18,NA,TRBJ2-3,NA,TGTGCCAGCTCTCCCGGGGCAGATACGCAGTATTTT,CASSPGADTQYF
TRBV27,NA,TRBJ2-3,NA,TGTGCCAGCAGTTTTCGAGGGTCCACAGATACGCAGTATTTT,CASSFRGSTDTQYF
TRBV10-2,NA,TRBJ1-1,TRBD1,TGCGCCAGCAGCCCCCTGCGAGACAGGGCGTATGAAGCTTTCTTT,CASSPLRDRAYEAFF
TRBV7-6,NA,TRBJ2-3,NA,TGTGCCAGCAGCCAACCACAGGATACGCAGTATTTT,CASSQPQDTQYF
TRBV7-3,NA,TRBJ2-2,TRBD2,TGTGCCAGCACCCAAAGTCTGGCGGGGGGGCCCGGGGAGCTGTTTTTT,CASTQSLAGGPGELFF
TRBV19,NA,TRBJ1-5,TRBD1,TGTGCCAGTAGTTTCGGGACAGGGGATCAGCCCCAGCATTTT,CASSFGTGDQPQHF
TRBV5-1,once,TRBJ2-3,TRBD2,TGCGCCAGCAGCTTGAGGCTAGCGGGGGGGCCGGGAGATACGCAGTATTTT,CASSLRLAGGPGDTQYF
TRBV19,NA,TRBJ2-3,NA,TGTGCCAGTAGTAGTCGGAGGGGTGTGAACACAGATACGCAGTATTTT,CASSSRRGVNTDTQYF
TRBV10-1,NA,TRBJ2-7,NA,TGCGCCAGCAGTGAAAGATCGGCCTACGAGCAGTACTTC,CASSERSAYEQYF
TRBV5-6,NA,TRBJ2-1,NA,TGTGCCAGCAGTCGGCAGGGGGGCAATGAGCAGTTCTTC,CASSRQGGNEQFF
TRBV28,NA,TRBJ2-7,NA,TGTGCCAGCAGTTTAGGTGGGACACCTTCCTACGAGCAGTACTTC,CASSLGGTPSYEQYF
TRBV28,NA,TRBJ2-3,TRBD1,TGTGCCAGCATCGGACAGGGGTCGGCAGATACGCAGTATTTT,CASIGQGSADTQYF
TRBV6-1,NA,TRBJ1-2,NA,TGTGCCAGCAGAACCACAGGGTCATATGGCTACACCTTC,CASRTTGSYGYTF